The present TCR beta chain was sequenced within a study of blood T cell repertoires in COVID-19. The CDR3 is 13 residues long. Germline CDR1 is MNHEY and CDR2 is SMNVEV (reference sequence). V was shortened by 3 bases and J by 4 bases, with 10 bases between the two germline ends. Sequencing was performed with immunoSEQ multiplex PCR; in TCRdb, only in-frame clones are kept and a portion is missing. This table holds some 100,000 clones, roughly 92% found once. The J gene is TRBJ2-7, the V gene TRBV27; D is possibly TRBD2 (6 bases). What was sequenced was peripheral blood. The sequence was collected from a man in his 70s with acute or convalescent COVID-19. The CDR3: CASSLRGQYEQYF. The CDR3 coding sequence is TGTGCCAGCAGTTTGCGGGGTCAGTACGAGCAGTACTTC.